The rows below give T cell receptor beta chains drawn from one sample of a study of T cell responses to AZD1222 COVID-19 vaccine. Profiled with immunoSEQ multiplex PCR; TCRdb holds only in-frame clones, not every one. The sample records 75,000 to 95,000 clones, more than 90% being singletons. The material was peripheral blood, obtained on day 0 of AZD1222 vaccination. The receptors were gathered from an adult in good health. CDR3s include the opening cysteine and the closing phenylalanine or tryptophan. D genes are given only for firm matches.

D gene | V gene | CDR3 protein
TRBD2 | TRBV7-6 | CASSLRTSGTSSYNEQFF
TRBD1 | TRBV5-1 | CASSQRQGAGTGELFF
NA | TRBV30 | CAWSATMSSYNSPLHF
NA | TRBV21-1 | CASSLRTGTGTILFF
NA | TRBV7-2 | CASSSGPDGRAFF
NA | TRBV10-2 | CASSEGAVTEAFF
NA | TRBV27 | CASSLSATGNSPLHF
NA | TRBV23-1 | CASAGEQYF
NA | TRBV10-3 | CAISPTVNYGYTF
NA | TRBV7-8 | CASSPGTAHYGYTF
NA | TRBV11-3 | CASSLAGTEGTEAFF
NA | TRBV24-1 | CATSDGNTGELFF
NA | TRBV2 | CASRERGGSTEAFF
TRBD2 | TRBV5-4 | CASRALGRGTDTQYF
NA | TRBV30 | CAWSPSVGGETQYF
NA | TRBV7-8 | CASSPWANSLASTDTQYF
NA | TRBV5-1 | CASSPDSHQPQHF
TRBD2 | TRBV30 | CAWSIKRGHNEQFF
NA | TRBV19 | CASSLLRDPRLFF
NA | TRBV3-1/TRBV3-2 | CASSQDHGGNEKLFF
NA | TRBV10-3 | CAISGGEGNEQFF
NA | TRBV7-2 | CASSRGVNTEAFF
NA | TRBV4-1 | CASRHDAGIRHINQPQHF
NA | TRBV18 | CASGGGTSYEQYF
NA | TRBV19 | CASSREGGYTF
NA | TRBV6-5 | CASNKQGPSGYTF
NA | TRBV15 | CATRPTGNNSPLHF
NA | TRBV19 | CASSARHNYGYTF
NA | TRBV7-2 | CASSLVNRQPQHF
NA | TRBV6-5 | CASISQGFGNTIYF
NA | TRBV4-1 | CASSQVGTTEKLFF
NA | TRBV20-1 | CSASDPDTDTQYF
NA | TRBV2 | CASSRRSTNEKLFF
NA | TRBV29-1 | CSVDAGLTDTQYF
TRBD1 | TRBV9 | CASSVQGADTQYF
NA | TRBV11-3 | CASSLSLIGGSEQFF
NA | TRBV24-1 | CATSDFAGSNEQFF
NA | TRBV30 | CAWSASPVRGQPQHF
NA | TRBV7-9 | CASTSEGGGYGYTF
NA | TRBV5-5 | CASSLGPHGGEKLFF